These 28 T cell receptor beta chains were sequenced from one sample in a study of T-cell memory formation after mild COVID-19. TCRdb reprocessed the 5' RACE reads via MiXCR and lists one record per CDR3 protein. The sample lists about 110,000 distinct CDR3 sequences, over 15% occurring once. Material: PBMCs or a T cell subset sorted from them (not recorded which). The receptors come from an adult woman who had mild COVID-19 (a few samples of this study predate the infection). Cell type and time point are not known.

The chain employs TRBV7-9 and TRBJ2-7; 8 bases are a match to TRBD2. The germline gives CDR1 SEHNR, CDR2 FQNEAQ (reference sequence). The CDR3 totals 16 residues. The V segment lost 4 bases and the J segment 2 bases; nucleotides outside the gene matches: 10. The CDR3: CASSSSGGVRPYEQYF. The CDR3 DNA sequence: TGTGCCAGCAGCTCCTCCGGGGGGGTCCGCCCCTACGAGCAGTACTTC.

The V gene is TRBV4-1, the J gene TRBJ2-7, with 7 bases matching TRBD1. After removal of 4 bases from V and 7 bases from J, the junction contained 4 bases not matched to a gene. The CDR3 has 12 residues. The germline CDR1 and CDR2 sequences are MGHRA and YSYEKL. CDR3 nucleotide sequence: TGCGCCAGCAGCCCAGCGACAGGGGAGCAGTACTTC. Translated: CASSPATGEQYF.

The chain is built from TRBV10-3 and TRBJ2-7; D is uncertain. Germline CDR1 is ENHRY and CDR2 is SYGVKD. V was cut by 8 bases and J by 2 bases, with 13 bases left in between. CDR3 length equals 13 residues. The CDR3 loop reads CAIAGAPTYEQYF. The CDR3 DNA sequence: TGTGCCATCGCCGGCGCTCCTACCTACGAGCAGTACTTC.

The V call is TRBV30, the J call TRBJ2-7; the D call may be TRBD1 or TRBD2 (6 bases each). Looked up from germline, CDR1 is GTSNPN and CDR2 is SVGIG (reference sequence). This CDR3 contains 14 residues. The V end lost 2 bases, the J end lost 3 bases, and 14 bases lay between the germline ends. CDR3 amino acids: CAWSSGGRVYEQYF. The CDR3 region has the DNA TGTGCCTGGAGTTCCGGGGGCAGGGTCTACGAGCAGTACTTC.

V usage is TRBV11-2 and J usage is TRBJ2-3; 11 positions agree with TRBD2. Trimming took 5 bases from V and 1 from J; bases not matched to a gene: 8. The CDR3 consists of 17 residues. CDR1 and CDR2 (germline): SGHAT, FQNNGV. The CDR3 sequence: CASSPGGLAVGTDTQYF. The CDR3 region has the DNA TGTGCCAGCAGCCCGGGGGGACTAGCGGTCGGCACAGATACGCAGTATTTT.

This clonotype appeared a few times. The chain recombines TRBV12-3 or TRBV12-4 with TRBJ1-5; tentatively, D is TRBD1 (5 bases). V was clipped by 3 bases and J by 4 bases, with 16 bases between them. The CDR3 extends over 16 amino acids. The CDR3 is CASSLGDGYNNQPQHF. CDR3 bases: TGTGCCAGCAGTTTGGGGGACGGATACAATAATCAGCCCCAGCATTTT.

CDR3 sequence reads: CASSLPQGSTEAFF. The CDR3 DNA follows: TGCGCCAGCAGCTTACCACAGGGCAGCACTGAAGCTTTCTTT. This chain uses TRBV5-1 with TRBJ1-1; tentatively, D is TRBD1 (6 bases). Germline-derived CDR1 and CDR2 are SGHRS and YFSETQ. This CDR3 spans 14 amino acids. V dropped 2 bases and J dropped 4 bases, with 12 bases sitting between them. Filled out from reference TRBV5-1 and TRBJ1-1, the complete variable domain reads KAGVTQTPRYLIKTRGQQVTLSCSPISGHRSVSWYQQTPGQGLQFLFEYFSETQRNKGNFPGRFSGRQFSNSRSEMNVSTLELGDSALYLCASSLPQGSTEAFFGQGTRLTVV.

There are a few counts of this clonotype. The rearrangement uses TRBV11-3 and TRBJ2-1; possibly TRBD2 for D (6 bases). This CDR3 contains 15 residues. CDR1 is SGHNT, CDR2 YENEEA, per germline. Trimming pared 0 bases from V and 8 bases from J, leaving 14 bases between. The CDR3 region is CASSLEASRDYEQFF. The CDR3 coding sequence is TGTGCCAGCAGCTTAGAGGCTAGCCGGGACTATGAGCAGTTCTTC.

The V gene is TRBV5-1, the J gene TRBJ2-7, with D possibly TRBD2 on 5 matching bases. The CDR3 loop spans 14 amino acids. CDR1 SGHRS and CDR2 YFSETQ come from the germline V gene. With 0 bases removed from V and 5 bases from J, the gap between germline ends came to 12 bases. CDR3 region: CASSLDLGLNEQYF. For the CDR3, the DNA is TGCGCCAGCAGCTTGGATCTCGGACTCAACGAGCAGTACTTC.

This clonotype was detected many times. The chain links TRBV30 to TRBJ2-7; 7 positions match TRBD2. Germline loops: CDR1 GTSNPN, CDR2 SVGIG (reference sequence). The CDR3 totals 13 residues. V gave up 5 bases and J gave up 4 bases; unmatched junction bases: 8. The CDR3 spells CAWGAGLGYEQYF. The CDR3 nucleotides read TGTGCCTGGGGGGCCGGACTAGGATACGAGCAGTACTTC.

This clonotype was recorded a few times. The chain uses TRBV9 and TRBJ1-6; TRBD1 agrees at 9 bases. Germline CDR1 is SGDLS and CDR2 is YYNGEE. Unmatched junction bases numbered 5, after V lost 0 bases and J lost 7 bases. This CDR3 spans 16 amino acids. CDR3 loop: CASSVDATGGNSPLHF. Written as DNA, the CDR3 is TGTGCCAGCAGCGTAGATGCGACAGGGGGAAATTCACCCCTCCACTTT.

This clonotype appeared a few times. The chain combines TRBV20-1 with TRBJ2-3; 11 nucleotides agree with TRBD2. V dropped 6 bases and J dropped 1; count of bases not matched to a gene: 15. Germline V gene lookup returns CDR1 DFQATT and CDR2 SNEGSKA (reference sequence). The CDR3 is 18 residues long. The CDR3 DNA is TGCAGTGCAGGGGGACTAGCGGTTGGGTTTGTTGGCACAGATACGCAGTATTTT. It translates to CSAGGLAVGFVGTDTQYF.

This clonotype occurred a few times. This chain connects TRBV4-2 to TRBJ2-1; tentatively, D is TRBD1 (6 bases). Trimming took off 6 bases at V and 6 bases at J, with 6 bases between the two ends. CDR1 is LGHNA and CDR2 is YNFKEQ in the germline V gene. The CDR3 sequence is 11 residues long. CDR3 DNA sequence: TGTGCCAGCAGAGGGGGCAATGAGCAGTTCTTC. This translates into CASRGGNEQFF.

This clonotype appeared a few times. The chain couples TRBV7-6 to TRBJ2-7; TRBD1 aligns across 8 bases. This CDR3 region has 15 residues. CDR1 and CDR2 (germline): SGHVS, FNYEAQ. V lost 5 bases and J lost 6; bases outside the gene matches: 12. CDR3 in amino acids: CASSRIVGTGGEQYF. CDR3 in DNA: TGTGCCAGCAGCCGAATCGTCGGGACAGGTGGCGAGCAGTACTTC.

CDR3 sequence (DNA): TGTGCCAGCAGTATCGGGACTAGCGGGAGCTATGAGCAGTTCTTC. This codes for CASSIGTSGSYEQFF. The V and J genes are TRBV27 and TRBJ2-1; 14 nucleotides match TRBD2. CDR1 and CDR2 (germline): MNHEY, SMNVEV (reference sequence). V shed 5 bases and J 8 bases; nucleotides not matched to a gene: 5. CDR3 size: 15 residues.

The genes are TRBV7-9 and TRBJ2-5; the D gene could be TRBD1 or TRBD2 (5 bases each). From germline, CDR1 is SEHNR and CDR2 FQNEAQ (reference sequence). The length of the CDR3 is 17 residues. With 8 bases removed from V and 0 bases from J, the gap between germline ends came to 22 bases. CDR3 in amino acids: CASFGKGPLGDQETQYF. CDR3 DNA: TGTGCCAGCTTCGGAAAAGGGCCCCTGGGGGACCAAGAGACCCAGTACTTC. The complete variable domain, with remaining parts taken from reference TRBV7-9 and TRBJ2-5, reads DTGVSQNPRHKITKRGQNVTFRCDPISEHNRLYWYRQTLGQGPEFLTYFQNEAQLEKSRLLSDRFSAERPKGSFSTLEIQRTEQGDSAMYLCASFGKGPLGDQETQYFGPGTRLLVL.

There are a few counts of this clonotype. The J gene is TRBJ2-5, the V gene TRBV7-8, with 10 bases that match TRBD2. Germline V gene sequence: CDR1 SGHVS, CDR2 FQNEAQ. The CDR3 sequence is 16 residues long. V trimming: 4 bases; J trimming: 6 bases; junction bases outside the gene matches: 11. CDR3 nucleotides: TGTGCCAGCAGCTGGGGGAGCGGGGGGGCCCGAAAGACCCAGTACTTC. Translating it yields CASSWGSGGARKTQYF.

This clonotype was detected a few times. The chain uses TRBV24-1 and TRBJ2-1, with 10 positions matching TRBD2. Germline assignment: CDR1 KGHDR and CDR2 SFDVKD. This CDR3 region has 17 residues. Trimming removed 9 bases from V and 3 bases from J; junction bases left unmatched: 13. DNA of the CDR3: TGTGCCACCTCGACTGGGACTAGCGCATTCCTCTACAATGAGCAGTTCTTC. Translation: CATSTGTSAFLYNEQFF.

This clonotype has just a few counts. The rearrangement links TRBV6-2 or TRBV6-3 to TRBJ2-7, with TRBD2 identical over 10 bases. This CDR3 contains 17 residues. The junction had 5 bases not matched to a gene; V was cut back by 0 bases and J by 0 bases. Germline CDR1 reads MNHEY; CDR2 reads SVGEGT. CDR3 in amino acids: CASSYSSSGGSSYEQYF. As DNA, the CDR3 is TGTGCCAGCAGTTACTCGAGTAGCGGGGGGAGCTCCTACGAGCAGTACTTC.

The chain couples TRBV11-1 to TRBJ2-2, with TRBD2 identical over 13 bases. The CDR3 covers 17 residues. Germline-derived CDR1 and CDR2 are SGHAT and FQDESV (reference sequence). V shed 2 bases and J 6 bases; nucleotides not matched to a gene: 6. CDR3 residues: CASSLILAGGPPGELFF. CDR3 DNA sequence: TGTGCCAGCAGCTTAATACTAGCGGGAGGGCCCCCCGGGGAGCTGTTTTTT.

This rearrangement joins TRBV5-6 to TRBJ1-2, with 7 bases fitting TRBD1. J lost 8 bases, V lost 1 base, and 14 bases had no gene match. This CDR3 is built from 16 residues. Germline values: CDR1 SGHDT, CDR2 YYEEEE. The CDR3: CASSLLARTGKGGYTF. CDR3 in DNA: TGTGCCAGCAGCTTGCTCGCAAGGACAGGAAAGGGCGGCTACACCTTC. Complete variable domain (other parts from reference TRBV5-6 and TRBJ1-2): DAGVTQSPTHLIKTRGQQVTLRCSPKSGHDTVSWYQQALGQGPQFIFQYYEEEERQRGNFPDRFSGHQFPNYSSELNVNALLLGDSALYLCASSLLARTGKGGYTFGSGTRLTVV.

The genes are TRBV7-2 and TRBJ2-7, with 7 bases identical to TRBD2. The trim removed 5 bases at V and 3 bases at J, leaving 4 bases unmatched. The CDR3 runs 13 residues. CDR1 SGHTA and CDR2 FQGNSA come from the germline V gene. The CDR3 loop reads CASSEGLVYEQYF. For the CDR3, the DNA is TGTGCCAGCAGCGAAGGACTAGTCTACGAGCAGTACTTC.

This clonotype occurred once. The J gene is TRBJ2-6, the V gene TRBV3-1; 9 bases align to TRBD1. V was pared by 6 bases and J by 0 bases, with 6 bases of the junction left unmatched. This CDR3 is 17 amino acids long. Germline values: CDR1 LGHDT, CDR2 YNNKEL (reference sequence). The CDR3, as DNA: TGTGCCAGCAGTCCCGGGACAGGGATCTCTGGGGCCAACGTCCTGACTTTC. Its protein is CASSPGTGISGANVLTF.

This clonotype was counted at least ten times. Germline is not matched at one junction end, which may reflect a read error. The J gene is TRBJ2-4, the V gene TRBV20-1; D not certain. This CDR3 spans 15 amino acids. From germline, CDR1 is DFQATT and CDR2 SNEGSKA (reference sequence). The CDR3 nucleotides read TGCAGTGCTAGAGAAGGAACTATAGCCAAAAACATTCAGCACTTC. This gives the protein CSAREGTIAKNIQHF.

This clonotype was found a few times. The chain uses TRBV7-2 and TRBJ2-1, with TRBD2 matching over 10 bases. Germline V lookup: CDR1 SGHTA, CDR2 FQGNSA. J gave up 7 bases and V 5 bases, and 17 bases lay outside the gene matches. This CDR3 spans 18 amino acids. CDR3 protein: CASSLLVGLAGDGNEQFF. In DNA, the CDR3 is TGTGCCAGCAGCCTGCTGGTCGGGCTAGCGGGAGATGGGAATGAGCAGTTCTTC.

This clonotype was observed a few times. The chain employs TRBV27 and TRBJ1-1, with TRBD1 matching 9 bases. V gave up 4 bases and J gave up 1 base; unmatched junction bases: 4. Germline V gene sequence: CDR1 MNHEY, CDR2 SMNVEV (reference sequence). The CDR3 covers 15 residues. This CDR3 is CASSSLQGANTEAFF. The DNA of the CDR3 is TGTGCCAGCAGTTCCCTACAGGGGGCGAACACTGAAGCTTTCTTT.

The chain recombines TRBV18 with TRBJ2-1; 7 nucleotides match TRBD2. V shed 0 bases and J 0 bases; nucleotides not matched to a gene: 5. The CDR3 is made up of 17 amino acids. In germline, CDR1 is KGHSH, CDR2 LQKENI. The CDR3 sequence: CASSPPTSKSSYNEQFF. CDR3 sequence (DNA): TGTGCCAGCTCACCACCGACTAGCAAGAGCTCCTACAATGAGCAGTTCTTC.

The chain carries TRBV12-3 or TRBV12-4 and TRBJ2-1; 8 positions match TRBD2. The CDR3 is 15 residues long. The trim removed 6 bases at V and 0 bases at J, leaving 4 bases unmatched. In DNA form, the CDR3 reads TGTGCCAGCAGGCGTAGCGGGATCTCCTACAATGAGCAGTTCTTC. As protein: CASRRSGISYNEQFF.